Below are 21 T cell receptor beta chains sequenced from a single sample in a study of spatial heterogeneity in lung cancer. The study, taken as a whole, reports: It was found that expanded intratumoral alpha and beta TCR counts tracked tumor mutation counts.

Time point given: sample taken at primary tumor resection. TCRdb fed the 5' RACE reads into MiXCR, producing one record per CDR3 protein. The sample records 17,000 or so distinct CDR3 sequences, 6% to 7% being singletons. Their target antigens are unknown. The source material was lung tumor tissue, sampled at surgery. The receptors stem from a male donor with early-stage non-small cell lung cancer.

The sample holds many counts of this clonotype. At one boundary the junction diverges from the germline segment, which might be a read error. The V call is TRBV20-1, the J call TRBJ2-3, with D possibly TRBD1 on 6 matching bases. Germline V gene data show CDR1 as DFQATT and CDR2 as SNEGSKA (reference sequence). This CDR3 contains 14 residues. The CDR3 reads CSARGGRGTDTQYF. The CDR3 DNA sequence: TGCAGTGCAAGAGGGGGAAGGGGCACAGATACGCAGTATTTT.

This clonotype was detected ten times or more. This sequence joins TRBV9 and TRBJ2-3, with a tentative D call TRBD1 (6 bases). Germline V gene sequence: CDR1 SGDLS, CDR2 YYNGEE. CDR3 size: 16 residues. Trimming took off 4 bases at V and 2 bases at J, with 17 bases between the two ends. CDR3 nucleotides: TGTGCCAGCAGCCTACCCCGGGACACCTCCACAGATACGCAGTATTTT. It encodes CASSLPRDTSTDTQYF.

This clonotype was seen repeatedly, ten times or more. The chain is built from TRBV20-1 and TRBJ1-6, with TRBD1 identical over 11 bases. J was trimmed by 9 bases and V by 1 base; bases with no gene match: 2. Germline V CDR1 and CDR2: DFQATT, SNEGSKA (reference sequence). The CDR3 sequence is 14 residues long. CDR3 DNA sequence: TGCAGTGCTAGAGGGACAGGGGGCGCTTCACCCCTCCACTTT. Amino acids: CSARGTGGASPLHF.

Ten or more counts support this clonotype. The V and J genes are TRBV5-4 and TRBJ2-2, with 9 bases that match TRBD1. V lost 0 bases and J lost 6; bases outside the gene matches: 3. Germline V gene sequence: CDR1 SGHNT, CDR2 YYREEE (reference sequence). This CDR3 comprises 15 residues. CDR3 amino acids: CASSLGDRDAGELFF. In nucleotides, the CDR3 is TGTGCCAGCAGCTTGGGGGACAGGGACGCCGGGGAGCTGTTTTTT.

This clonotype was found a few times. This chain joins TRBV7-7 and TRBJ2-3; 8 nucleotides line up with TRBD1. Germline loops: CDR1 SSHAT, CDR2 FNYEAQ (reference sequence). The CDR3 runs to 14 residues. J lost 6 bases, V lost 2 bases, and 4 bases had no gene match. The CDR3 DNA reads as TGTGCCAGCAGCTTACAGGGGGCAGGGGATACGCAGTATTTT. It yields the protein CASSLQGAGDTQYF.

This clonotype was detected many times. As DNA, the CDR3 is TGCAGTGCCCCGGACAGAAACACCGGGGAGCTGTTTTTT. Translation: CSAPDRNTGELFF. The rearrangement uses TRBV20-1 and TRBJ2-2; the D gene is possibly TRBD1 (6 bases). From germline, CDR1 is DFQATT and CDR2 SNEGSKA (reference sequence). V lost 6 bases and J 2 bases, leaving 10 bases between the germline ends. The CDR3 contains 13 residues.

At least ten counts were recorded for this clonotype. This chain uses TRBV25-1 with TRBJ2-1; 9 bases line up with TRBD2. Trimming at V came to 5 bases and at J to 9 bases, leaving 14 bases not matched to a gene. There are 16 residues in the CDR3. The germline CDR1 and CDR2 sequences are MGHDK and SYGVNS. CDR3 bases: TGTGCCAGCAGTCCCCGGGGTAGCGGGGGTTTGGGTGAGCAGTTCTTC. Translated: CASSPRGSGGLGEQFF.

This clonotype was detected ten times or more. The DNA for the CDR3 is TGTGCCAGCAGCCCCGGGACTAGCTACGAGCAGTACTTC. Translating it yields CASSPGTSYEQYF. The chain is built from TRBV7-2 and TRBJ2-7, with 8 bases identical to TRBD2. There are 13 residues in the CDR3. Trimming removed 5 bases from V and 3 bases from J; junction bases left unmatched: 3. Germline loops: CDR1 SGHTA, CDR2 FQGNSA.

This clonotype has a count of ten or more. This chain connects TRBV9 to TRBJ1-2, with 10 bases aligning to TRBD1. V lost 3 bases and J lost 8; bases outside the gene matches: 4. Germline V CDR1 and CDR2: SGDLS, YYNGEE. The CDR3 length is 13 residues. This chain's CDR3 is CASSEGQGSGYTF. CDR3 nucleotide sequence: TGTGCCAGCAGCGAGGGACAGGGGAGCGGCTACACCTTC.

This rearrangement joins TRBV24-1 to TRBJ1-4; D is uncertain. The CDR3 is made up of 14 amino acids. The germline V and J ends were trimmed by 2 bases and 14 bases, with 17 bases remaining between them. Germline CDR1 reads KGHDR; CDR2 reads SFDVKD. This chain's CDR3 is CATSDSLTGKRLFF. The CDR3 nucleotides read TGTGCCACCAGTGATTCGCTGACCGGGAAGAGGCTGTTTTTT.

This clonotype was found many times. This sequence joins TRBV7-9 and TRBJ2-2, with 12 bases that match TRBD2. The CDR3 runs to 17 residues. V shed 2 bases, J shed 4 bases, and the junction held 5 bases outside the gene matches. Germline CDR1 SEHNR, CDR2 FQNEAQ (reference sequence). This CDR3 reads CASSLPSGRASTGELFF. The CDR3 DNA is TGTGCCAGCAGCTTACCTAGCGGGAGGGCCAGCACCGGGGAGCTGTTTTTT.

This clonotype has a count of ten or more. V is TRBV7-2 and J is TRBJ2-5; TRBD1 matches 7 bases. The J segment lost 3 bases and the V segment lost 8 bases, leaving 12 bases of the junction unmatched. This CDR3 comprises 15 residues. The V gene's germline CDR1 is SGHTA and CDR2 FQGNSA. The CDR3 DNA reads TGTGCCAGCTCTCCGCTTAGGGGGCGCGAAGAGACCCAGTACTTC. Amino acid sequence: CASSPLRGREETQYF. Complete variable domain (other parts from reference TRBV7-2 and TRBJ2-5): GAGVSQSPSNKVTEKGKDVELRCDPISGHTALYWYRQSLGQGLEFLIYFQGNSAPDKSGLPSDRFSAERTGGSVSTLTIQRTQQEDSAVYLCASSPLRGREETQYFGPGTRLLVL.

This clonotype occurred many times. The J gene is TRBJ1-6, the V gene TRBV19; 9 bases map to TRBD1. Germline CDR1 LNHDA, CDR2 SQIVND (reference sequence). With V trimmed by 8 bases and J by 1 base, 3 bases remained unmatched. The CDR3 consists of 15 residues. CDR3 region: CASRDRGSYNSPLHF. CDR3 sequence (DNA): TGTGCCAGTCGAGACAGGGGGTCCTATAATTCACCCCTCCACTTT. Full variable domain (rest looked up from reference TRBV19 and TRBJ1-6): DGGITQSPKYLFRKEGQNVTLSCEQNLNHDAMYWYRQDPGQGLRLIYYSQIVNDFQKGDIAEGYSVSREKKESFPLTVTSAQKNPTAFYLCASRDRGSYNSPLHFGNGTRLTVT.

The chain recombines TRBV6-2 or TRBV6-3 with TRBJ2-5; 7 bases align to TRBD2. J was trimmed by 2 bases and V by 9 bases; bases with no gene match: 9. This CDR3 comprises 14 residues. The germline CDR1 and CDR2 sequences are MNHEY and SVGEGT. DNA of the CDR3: TGTGCCAGTAAAGAGCGGGGCCAACAAGAGACCCAGTACTTC. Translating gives CASKERGQQETQYF.

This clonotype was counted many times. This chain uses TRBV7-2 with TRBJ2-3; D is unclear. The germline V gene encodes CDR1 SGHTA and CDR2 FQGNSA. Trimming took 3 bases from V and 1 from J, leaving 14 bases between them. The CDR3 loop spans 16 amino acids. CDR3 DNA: TGTGCCAGCAGCTTTCCTCGCCGACGGGGCACAGATACGCAGTATTTT. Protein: CASSFPRRRGTDTQYF.

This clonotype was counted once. The CDR3 region is CASTLITGGWTEAFF. The CDR3 nucleotides are TGTGCCAGCACCCTAATAACGGGGGGCTGGACTGAAGCTTTCTTT. This sequence joins TRBV12-3 or TRBV12-4 and TRBJ1-1; D is perhaps TRBD1 (6 bases). This CDR3 contains 15 residues. V lost 7 bases and J 5 bases, leaving 20 bases between the germline ends.

CDR3 bases: TGTGCCAGCAGTTACAGCGGGGGGGCCGGGACCCAGTACTTC. It codes for CASSYSGGAGTQYF. The chain uses TRBV7-8 and TRBJ2-5, with 10 bases lining up with TRBD2. The germline V gene encodes CDR1 SGHVS and CDR2 FQNEAQ. This CDR3 comprises 14 residues. V trimming: 6 bases; J trimming: 7 bases; junction bases outside the gene matches: 8.

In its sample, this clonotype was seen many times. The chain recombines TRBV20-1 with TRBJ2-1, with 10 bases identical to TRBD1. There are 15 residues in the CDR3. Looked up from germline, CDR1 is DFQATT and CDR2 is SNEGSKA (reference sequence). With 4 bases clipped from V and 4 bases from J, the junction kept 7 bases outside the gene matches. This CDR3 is CSAMGQGMGYNEQFF. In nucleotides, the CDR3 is TGCAGTGCTATGGGACAGGGGATGGGTTACAATGAGCAGTTCTTC.

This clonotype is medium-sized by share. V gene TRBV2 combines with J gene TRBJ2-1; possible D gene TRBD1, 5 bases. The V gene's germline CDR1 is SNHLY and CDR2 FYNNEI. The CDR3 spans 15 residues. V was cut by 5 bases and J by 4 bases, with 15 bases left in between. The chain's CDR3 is CASSPRRGNYNEQFF. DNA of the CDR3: TGTGCCAGCAGTCCGCGAAGGGGAAATTACAATGAGCAGTTCTTC.

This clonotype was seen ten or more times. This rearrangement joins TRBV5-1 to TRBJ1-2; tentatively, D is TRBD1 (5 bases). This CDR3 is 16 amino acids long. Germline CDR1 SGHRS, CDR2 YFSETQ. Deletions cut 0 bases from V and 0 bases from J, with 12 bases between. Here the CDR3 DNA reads TGCGCCAGCAGCTTGGCGGGACTGGAGACTAACTATGGCTACACCTTC. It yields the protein CASSLAGLETNYGYTF.

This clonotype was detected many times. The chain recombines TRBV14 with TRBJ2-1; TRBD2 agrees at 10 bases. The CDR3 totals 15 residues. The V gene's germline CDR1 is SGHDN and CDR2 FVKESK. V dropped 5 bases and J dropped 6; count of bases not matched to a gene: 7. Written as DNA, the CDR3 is TGTGCCAGCAGCAGGAGCGGGGGGGTCCGCAATGAGCAGTTCTTC. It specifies CASSRSGGVRNEQFF.